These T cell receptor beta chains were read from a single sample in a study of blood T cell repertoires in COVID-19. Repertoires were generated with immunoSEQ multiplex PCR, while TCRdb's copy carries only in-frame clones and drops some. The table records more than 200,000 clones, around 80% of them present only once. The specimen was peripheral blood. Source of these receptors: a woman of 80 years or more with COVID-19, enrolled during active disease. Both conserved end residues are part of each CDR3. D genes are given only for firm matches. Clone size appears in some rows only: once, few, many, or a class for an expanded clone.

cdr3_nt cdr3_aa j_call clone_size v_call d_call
TGTGCCATCAGTGGTCAAACAGGGGGGACTGGGGAGCAGTTCTTC CAISGQTGGTGEQFF TRBJ2-1 - TRBV10-3 TRBD1
TGTGCCAGCAGTCGGGCTAGCGGGGGTTTGTACAATGAGCAGTTCTTC CASSRASGGLYNEQFF TRBJ2-1 - TRBV6-4 TRBD2
TGTGCCAGCAGTGTGGGACAGGGTGGGAATGAGCAGTTCTTC CASSVGQGGNEQFF TRBJ2-1 - TRBV6-6 TRBD1
TGTGCCAGCAGCGTAGCGGGAAAGAACACTGAAGCTTTCTTT CASSVAGKNTEAFF TRBJ1-1 few TRBV9 -
TGTGCCAGCAGTGATTCAGGGGGCAAGAATTCACCCCTCCACTTT CASSDSGGKNSPLHF TRBJ1-6 few TRBV6-1 TRBD1
TGTGCCAGCAGCATGACAGGAGATACGCAGTATTTT CASSMTGDTQYF TRBJ2-3 once TRBV5-4 -
TGTGCCAGCAGCACAGGGCCTAACACTGAAGCTTTCTTT CASSTGPNTEAFF TRBJ1-1 - TRBV7-3 -
TGTGCCAGCAGCCTACAGGGGTCTAATGAAAAACTGTTTTTT CASSLQGSNEKLFF TRBJ1-4 - TRBV5-4 TRBD1
TGTGCCAGTAGTTCCCCAGGGCCGCTCACCTTC CASSSPGPLTF TRBJ1-2 once TRBV19 -
TGTGCCAGCAGACCCCCCGCGGCAGGGATGAACGAGCAGTACTTC CASRPPAAGMNEQYF TRBJ2-7 - TRBV27 -
TGTGCCAGCAGCTTGTTGGGGGGGAAGGCTACTGAAGCTTTCTTT CASSLLGGKATEAFF TRBJ1-1 - TRBV5-8 -
TGTGCCAGCACTCGACAGGGGAGCTACACCTTC CASTRQGSYTF TRBJ1-2 few TRBV12-3/TRBV12-4 TRBD1
TGTGCCAGCAGCAGACAGGGGTCTAATGAAAAACTGTTTTTT CASSRQGSNEKLFF TRBJ1-4 - TRBV11-2 TRBD1
TGTGCCAGTAGTGCCGGGACACGAGGCGGCTACACCTTC CASSAGTRGGYTF TRBJ1-2 - TRBV19 -
TGTGCCAGCAGTTATCAAGACAGGGCGAATGAGCAGTTCTTC CASSYQDRANEQFF TRBJ2-1 few TRBV6-5 TRBD1
TGTGCCAGCAGTCCCCCCCAGACAGGGTTATATGGCTACACCTTC CASSPPQTGLYGYTF TRBJ1-2 once TRBV6-4 TRBD1
TGTGCCATCAGTTCATTGGACTCCGGGGGGGAGACCCAGTACTTC CAISSLDSGGETQYF TRBJ2-5 - TRBV10-3 TRBD2
TGTGCCAGCTCACCACCGGACAGGGTCCGGGAGCAGTACTTC CASSPPDRVREQYF TRBJ2-7 - TRBV18 TRBD1
TGTGCCACCACAGGGGACGGGTACGAGCAGTACTTC CATTGDGYEQYF TRBJ2-7 - TRBV2 TRBD1